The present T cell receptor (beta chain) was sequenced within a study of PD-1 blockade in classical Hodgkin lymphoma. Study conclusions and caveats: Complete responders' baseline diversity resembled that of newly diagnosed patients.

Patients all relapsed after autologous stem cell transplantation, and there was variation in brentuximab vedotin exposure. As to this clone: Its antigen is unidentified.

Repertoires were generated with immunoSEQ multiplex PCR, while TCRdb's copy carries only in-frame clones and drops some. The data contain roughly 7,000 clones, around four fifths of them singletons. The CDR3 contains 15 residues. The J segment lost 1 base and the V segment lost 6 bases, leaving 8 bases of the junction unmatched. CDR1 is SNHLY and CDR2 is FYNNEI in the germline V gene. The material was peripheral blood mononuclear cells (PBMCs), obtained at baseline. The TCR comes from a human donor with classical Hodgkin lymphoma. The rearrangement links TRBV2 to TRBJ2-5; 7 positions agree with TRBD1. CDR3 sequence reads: CASRSLDRSQETQYF. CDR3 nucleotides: TGTGCCAGCAGATCCTTGGACAGGAGCCAAGAGACCCAGTACTTC.